This TCR beta chain came from a study of T cell responses to AZD1222 COVID-19 vaccine. The germline V and J ends were trimmed by 0 bases and 0 bases, with 16 bases remaining between them. The CDR3 is 18 amino acids. The V gene's germline CDR1 is LGHNA and CDR2 YSLEER. Here immunoSEQ multiplex PCR was the method, and the copy in TCRdb shows in-frame clones only, minus some. The sample has approximately 120,000 clones; 75% to 90% are singletons. A note on this clone: Its antigen is unidentified.

Study-level points and caveats: The study found Spike-specific TCR breadth and depth rose after two AZD1222 doses. Donors were mostly white British, more females; clonal diversity possibly underestimated. Spike regions recognized by vaccine-associated CD4 TCRs spanned the protein, led by 160-218 and 743-854. Nearly half of the spike-specific TCRs reportedly recognize variant regions that carry no mutations.

This specimen consisted of peripheral blood, obtained on day 0 of AZD1222 vaccination. The TCR originated in an adult in good health. The chain recombines TRBV4-3 with TRBJ2-3; possible D gene TRBD2, 6 bases. The CDR3 coding sequence is TGCGCCAGCAGCCAAGAACTCGGGAGCCTTCCTAGCACAGATACGCAGTATTTT. As protein: CASSQELGSLPSTDTQYF.